This T cell receptor beta chain was obtained from a study of shared clonotypes between healthy human individuals. The wider study: CD4 naive and CD4 memory each took three plates per donor, while CD8 naive took two and CD8 memory one.

The length of the CDR3 is 14 residues. Germline-derived CDR1 and CDR2 are SGDLS and YYNGEE. V was shortened by 3 bases and J by 1 base, with 7 bases between the two germline ends. Deep was the level at which the assay was run. Sorted-subset replicate PCRs used 200 ng DNA, some 31,000 T cell genomes. The protocol was immunoSEQ multiplex PCR, while the TCRdb copy is restricted to in-frame clones and leaves out a portion. The sample has 2 million to 2.5 million clones; approximately 93% are singletons. This clone was detected a few times. The target antigen is unknown. Study-wide results and caveats: A reduction in generation probabilities was seen for non-shared clonotypes relative to those shared by all four donors.

The receptor was derived from a man aged 18 to 30 in good health. Some clones in this sample may be carry-over from other donors' samples. V is TRBV9 and J is TRBJ2-2; a possible D gene is TRBD2 (6 bases). The sample taken for sequencing was naive CD4+ T cells from PBMCs. Subset meaning: CD45RA+ positively selected. Written as DNA, the CDR3 is TGTGCCAGCAGCGCGGGACTGAACACCGGGGAGCTGTTTTTT. Its translation: CASSAGLNTGELFF.